Below, 10 T cell receptor beta chains from the same sample are listed, as sequenced in a study of CD4+ T cells in melanoma. Only in-frame clones appear in the TCRdb table, and some are missing; sequencing was by immunoSEQ multiplex PCR. The repertoire holds roughly 150,000 clones, with about 93% as singletons. These receptors were taken from a human donor with melanoma.

The chain combines TRBV5-6 with TRBJ1-6, with TRBD1 matching over 7 bases. The germline CDR1 and CDR2 sequences are SGHDT and YYEEEE. The CDR3 runs to 18 residues. V lost 2 bases, J lost 8 bases, and 16 bases stayed unmatched. This chain's CDR3 is CASSLRPLAGGQDSPLHF. CDR3 nucleotides: TGTGCCAGCAGCTTACGTCCGTTGGCAGGGGGTCAGGATTCACCCCTCCACTTT.

The chain recombines TRBV5-1 with TRBJ1-4; maybe TRBD1 (5 bases). This CDR3 comprises 14 residues. The ends were cut back, 3 bases at V and 6 bases at J, with 12 bases in the middle. Germline V gene data show CDR1 as SGHRS and CDR2 as YFSETQ. CDR3 in amino acids: CASSSGSIDEKLFF. DNA for the CDR3: TGCGCCAGCAGCTCAGGGAGTATTGATGAAAAACTGTTTTTT.

The chain has TRBV5-1 and TRBJ2-7, with D uncertain. V was pared by 0 bases and J by 6 bases, with 10 bases between. The CDR3 loop spans 13 amino acids. Germline V gives CDR1 SGHRS, CDR2 YFSETQ. CDR3: CASSLVSSREQYF. Written as DNA, the CDR3 is TGCGCCAGCAGCTTGGTTAGTTCGCGCGAGCAGTACTTC.

V usage is TRBV2 and J usage is TRBJ1-2; 8 nucleotides match TRBD1. CDR1 is SNHLY, CDR2 FYNNEI, per germline. The CDR3 spans 14 residues. V lost 4 bases and J lost 7; bases outside the gene matches: 8. CDR3 loop: CASSVEQGATGYTF. The CDR3, as DNA: TGTGCCAGCAGTGTGGAGCAGGGGGCGACTGGCTACACCTTC.

The chain has TRBV7-9 and TRBJ2-1; the match to TRBD1 covers 9 bases. Looked up from germline, CDR1 is SEHNR and CDR2 is FQNEAQ (reference sequence). CDR3 length equals 15 residues. Losses at the gene ends were 3 bases for V and 3 bases for J; bases not matched to a gene: 3. CDR3 coding DNA: TGTGCCAGCAGCTTGACAGGGGGTTTCTACAATGAGCAGTTCTTC. Translating gives CASSLTGGFYNEQFF.

The V call is TRBV5-1, the J call TRBJ1-5; unclear D gene. The CDR3 is made up of 13 amino acids. Germline V gene data show CDR1 as SGHRS and CDR2 as YFSETQ. Trimming stripped 4 bases from V and 4 bases from J, with 9 bases between. The CDR3 DNA follows: TGCGCCAGCAGCCCAAACCCTAATCAGCCCCAGCATTTT. It encodes CASSPNPNQPQHF.

The CDR3 protein is CASSYLGRPTGELFF. The CDR3 DNA reads as TGTGCCAGCAGTTACCTTGGCAGGCCCACCGGGGAGCTGTTTTTT. This chain connects TRBV6-5 to TRBJ2-2; D remains ambiguous. The CDR3 contains 15 residues. Germline V lookup: CDR1 MNHEY, CDR2 SVGAGI. V was clipped by 2 bases and J by 4 bases, with 11 bases between them.

The V and J genes are TRBV5-1 and TRBJ1-2; 8 bases fit TRBD1. Germline V gives CDR1 SGHRS, CDR2 YFSETQ. The ends lost 4 bases at V and 6 bases at J; junction bases unmatched: 5. This CDR3 is built from 13 residues. The CDR3 bases are TGCGCCAGCAGCCCAGGGACAGGCGATGGCTACACCTTC. Protein product: CASSPGTGDGYTF.

V usage is TRBV5-1 and J usage is TRBJ2-1, with D possibly being TRBD1 (5 bases). V lost 5 bases and J 0 bases, leaving 15 bases between the germline ends. This CDR3 spans 16 amino acids. The V gene's germline CDR1 is SGHRS and CDR2 YFSETQ. CDR3 sequence: CASSRRTPRSYNEQFF. CDR3 DNA: TGCGCCAGCAGTCGAAGGACACCCCGCTCCTACAATGAGCAGTTCTTC.

The genes are TRBV7-6 and TRBJ1-3; the D is unclear. The CDR3 covers 16 residues. V lost 5 bases and J 0 bases, leaving 14 bases between the germline ends. The germline V gene encodes CDR1 SGHVS and CDR2 FNYEAQ. CDR3 in amino acids: CASSATRVSSGNTIYF. The CDR3 nucleotides read TGTGCCAGCAGCGCCACTCGAGTAAGCTCTGGAAACACCATATATTTT.